Presented here are 15 T cell receptor beta chains from one specimen sequenced in a study of blood T cell repertoires in COVID-19. Profiling relied on immunoSEQ multiplex PCR, and the TCRdb table lists in-frame clones only, not all of them. In the table there are roughly 250,000 clones, roughly 80% of which are singletons. Sequences were obtained from peripheral blood. These receptors all stem from a woman of 80 years or more with active or convalescent COVID-19.

The V call is TRBV2, the J call TRBJ2-2; D may be TRBD1 (5 bases). The CDR3 runs 15 residues. Germline CDR1 SNHLY, CDR2 FYNNEI. Trimming shortened V by 4 bases and J by 0 bases, and 9 bases separated the two germline ends. The CDR3 loop is CASSAQGTNTGELFF. The DNA of the CDR3 is TGTGCCAGCAGTGCGCAGGGAACGAACACCGGGGAGCTGTTTTTT.

V is TRBV29-1 and J is TRBJ1-2, with D uncertain. The V gene lost 8 bases and the J gene lost 7 bases, with 8 bases spanning the gap. The CDR3 runs 9 residues. The germline gives CDR1 SQVTM, CDR2 ANQGSEA. CDR3 in amino acids: CSTDSGYTF. CDR3 bases: TGCAGCACCGACTCTGGCTACACCTTC.

The chain has TRBV6-5 and TRBJ1-3, with TRBD1 matching over 7 bases. The germline CDR1 and CDR2 sequences are MNHEY and SVGAGI. CDR3 size: 16 residues. Trimming cost V 0 bases and J 1 base; bases outside gene matches: 3. DNA for the CDR3: TGTGCCAGCAGTTACTCCGAGACAGGGTCTGGAAACACCATATATTTT. Its protein product is CASSYSETGSGNTIYF.

This chain links TRBV28 with TRBJ1-2; 7 bases agree with TRBD1. The J segment lost 3 bases and the V segment lost 10 bases, leaving 14 bases of the junction unmatched. Per germline, CDR1 MDHEN and CDR2 SYDVKM. This CDR3 comprises 15 residues. Here the CDR3 reads CATNRDSSSHYGYTF. The CDR3 nucleotides are TGTGCCACGAACCGGGACAGTTCTTCCCACTATGGCTACACCTTC.

The V call is TRBV5-4, the J call TRBJ2-3, with D perhaps TRBD1 (6 bases). Trimming took 4 bases from V and 6 from J, leaving 12 bases between them. This CDR3 region has 13 residues. From germline, CDR1 is SGHNT and CDR2 YYREEE (reference sequence). CDR3 DNA: TGTGCCAGCAGCCCCGGAAGGGGGGATACGCAGTATTTT. This translates into CASSPGRGDTQYF.

The chain has TRBV30 and TRBJ1-1; D remains ambiguous. Germline lookup yields CDR1 GTSNPN and CDR2 SVGIG (reference sequence). The length of the CDR3 is 11 residues. Trimming cost V 4 bases and J 7 bases, with 10 bases left between them. In DNA form, the CDR3 reads TGTGCCTGGATAGTAACGAGTGAAGCTTTCTTT. Amino acids: CAWIVTSEAFF.

This clone was counted a few times. The chain carries TRBV18 and TRBJ1-2, with 10 bases identical to TRBD1. In germline, CDR1 is KGHSH, CDR2 LQKENI. V was clipped by 3 bases and J by 7 bases; unmatched bases: 14. The CDR3 runs to 17 residues. In DNA, the CDR3 is TGTGCCAGCTCACCGCCCGGGACAGGGGATTCCCAGGGTGGCTACACCTTC. It codes for CASSPPGTGDSQGGYTF.

The V call is TRBV7-2, the J call TRBJ1-4, with a possible D match to TRBD1 (6 bases). V dropped 1 base and J dropped 4 bases, with 10 bases sitting between them. Germline V gene data show CDR1 as SGHTA and CDR2 as FQGNSA. This CDR3 is built from 15 residues. In nucleotides, the CDR3 is TGTGCCAGCAGCTTAGTATTAGGGGGTAATGAAAAACTGTTTTTT. Protein sequence: CASSLVLGGNEKLFF.

This chain connects TRBV30 to TRBJ1-2; perhaps TRBD1 as D (6 bases). V lost 1 base and J lost 1, with 10 bases in between. The CDR3 contains 14 residues. The germline V gene encodes CDR1 GTSNPN and CDR2 SVGIG (reference sequence). CDR3: CAWSERGGNYGYTF. CDR3 coding DNA: TGTGCCTGGAGTGAACGAGGGGGTAACTATGGCTACACCTTC.

The genes are TRBV6-1 and TRBJ1-3; TRBD1 matches 7 bases. The ends lost 2 bases at V and 2 bases at J; junction bases unmatched: 6. In germline, CDR1 is MNHNS, CDR2 SASEGT. This CDR3 is 16 amino acids long. CDR3 sequence reads: CASSEYGQATGNTIYF. The CDR3 coding sequence is TGTGCCAGCAGTGAATACGGACAGGCCACTGGAAACACCATATATTTT.

V and J are TRBV7-9 and TRBJ1-2; no reliable D call. The CDR3 consists of 14 residues. With 1 base removed from V and 2 bases from J, the gap between germline ends came to 8 bases. The germline V gene encodes CDR1 SEHNR and CDR2 FQNEAQ (reference sequence). The CDR3 coding sequence is TGTGCCAGCAGCTTAGGCGGGGAGAACTATGGCTACACCTTC. Translating gives CASSLGGENYGYTF.

V and J are TRBV29-1 and TRBJ1-1, with 8 bases matching TRBD1. Germline values: CDR1 SQVTM, CDR2 ANQGSEA. Trimming cost V 5 bases and J 5 bases; bases outside gene matches: 10. CDR3 length equals 14 residues. The CDR3 here is CSVRPGQGKTEAFF. CDR3 nucleotide sequence: TGCAGCGTTCGCCCCGGACAGGGTAAGACTGAAGCTTTCTTT.

The chain couples TRBV3-1 (or the pseudogene TRBV3-2) to TRBJ2-5; no reliable D call. This CDR3 spans 13 amino acids. Trimming took off 1 base at V and 1 base at J, with 4 bases between the two ends. The V gene's germline CDR1 is LGHDT and CDR2 YNNKEL (reference sequence). The CDR3 protein is CASSQALQETQYF. The CDR3, as DNA: TGTGCCAGCAGCCAAGCCCTCCAAGAGACCCAGTACTTC.

The chain uses TRBV28 and TRBJ1-5; D unresolved. The CDR3 extends over 16 amino acids. V lost 8 bases and J lost 2, with 19 bases in between. CDR1 MDHEN and CDR2 SYDVKM come from the germline V gene. The CDR3 sequence: CASGKLGGLGNQPQHF. CDR3 sequence (DNA): TGTGCCAGCGGCAAACTTGGAGGGCTGGGCAATCAGCCCCAGCATTTT.

The chain joins TRBV30 to TRBJ2-1; the D is unclear. The germline CDR1 and CDR2 sequences are GTSNPN and SVGIG (reference sequence). The CDR3 spans 14 residues. Trimming shortened V by 1 base and J by 0 bases, and 7 bases separated the two germline ends. The DNA for the CDR3 is TGTGCCTGGAGTGGAACGAGCTCCTACAATGAGCAGTTCTTC. It yields the protein CAWSGTSSYNEQFF. Using reference TRBV30 and TRBJ2-1 for the parts outside the CDR3, the full variable domain is SQTIHQWPATLVQPVGSPLSLECTVEGTSNPNLYWYRQAAGRGLQLLFYSVGIGQISSEVPQNLSASRPQDRQFILSSKKLLLSDSGFYLCAWSGTSSYNEQFFGPGTRLTVL.